The 13 T cell receptor beta chains reported below all come from one sample, sequenced in a study of cytomegalovirus exposure and HLA in healthy donors. PCR amplification relied on 60 Vbeta primers (plus 13 Jbeta primers). Assay used: immunoSEQ multiplex PCR; TCRdb lists only in-frame clones, some missing. The sample consists of some 160,000 clones, approximately 88% of them appearing once. The sequencing input was PBMCs. All receptors come from a woman aged 18-29 years in good health and CMV-seronegative.

Only one count was recorded for this clone. The genes are TRBV7-8 and TRBJ2-3, with unresolved D. Germline assignment: CDR1 SGHVS and CDR2 FQNEAQ. V was trimmed by 0 bases and J by 7 bases, leaving 8 bases between them. The CDR3 loop spans 13 amino acids. CDR3 sequence: CASSLAGRYTQYF. CDR3 nucleotides: TGTGCCAGCAGCTTAGCGGGCCGATATACGCAGTATTTT.

The CDR3 sequence is CASSWTGDTEAFF. The CDR3 DNA sequence: TGTGCCAGTAGTTGGACAGGCGACACTGAAGCTTTCTTT. V gene TRBV19 combines with J gene TRBJ1-1; 7 bases fit TRBD1. The J segment lost 3 bases and the V segment lost 5 bases, leaving 3 bases of the junction unmatched. Per the germline V gene, CDR1 is LNHDA and CDR2 is SQIVND (reference sequence). The CDR3 loop spans 13 amino acids.

This clone was observed a single time. The chain employs TRBV27 and TRBJ2-3; a possible D gene is TRBD2 (7 bases). The CDR3 has 16 residues. V lost 1 base and J 0 bases, leaving 11 bases between the germline ends. Per the germline V gene, CDR1 is MNHEY and CDR2 is SMNVEV (reference sequence). The CDR3 region is CASSLLGGGSTDTQYF. The CDR3 region has the DNA TGTGCCAGCAGTTTATTAGGGGGGGGAAGCACAGATACGCAGTATTTT.

This sequence joins TRBV7-7 and TRBJ1-6; maybe TRBD1 (5 bases). From germline, CDR1 is SSHAT and CDR2 FNYEAQ (reference sequence). The CDR3 has 13 residues. The ends were cut back, 11 bases at V and 3 bases at J, with 11 bases in the middle. For the CDR3, the DNA is TGTGCCCCAGGGCAGGTCTATAATTCACCCCTCCACTTT. Its translation: CAPGQVYNSPLHF. Full variable domain (outside the CDR3, taken from reference TRBV7-7 and TRBJ1-6): GAGVSQSPRYKVTKRGQDVTLRCDPISSHATLYWYQQALGQGPEFLTYFNYEAQPDKSGLPSDRFSAERPEGSISTLTIQRTEQRDSAMYRCAPGQVYNSPLHFGNGTRLTVT.

This chain uses TRBV28 with TRBJ1-4; TRBD1 aligns across 7 bases. The ends lost 4 bases at V and 16 bases at J; junction bases unmatched: 6. Germline CDR1 is MDHEN and CDR2 is SYDVKM. CDR3 length: 11 residues. The CDR3 DNA is TGTGCCAGCAGTTCGACAGGGCGGCGGTTTTTT. Translated, it gives CASSSTGRRFF.

This chain uses TRBV7-9 with TRBJ2-1; D is perhaps TRBD1 (5 bases). The V gene's germline CDR1 is SEHNR and CDR2 FQNEAQ (reference sequence). Trimming stripped 5 bases from V and 0 bases from J, with 20 bases between. The CDR3 contains 18 residues. DNA for the CDR3: TGTGCCAGCAGCCCCAAGGGGTCTGTTCGGAGCTCCTACAATGAGCAGTTCTTC. Translating gives CASSPKGSVRSSYNEQFF.

The V and J genes are TRBV30 and TRBJ1-2; D possibly corresponds to TRBD1 (6 bases). The V end lost 5 bases, the J end lost 7 bases, and 17 bases lay between the germline ends. Germline V gene sequence: CDR1 GTSNPN, CDR2 SVGIG (reference sequence). The CDR3 sequence is 13 residues long. The CDR3 loop reads CAWLGQLGSGYTF. CDR3 coding DNA: TGTGCCTGGCTCGGACAGTTGGGAAGTGGCTACACCTTC.

The J gene is TRBJ1-1, the V gene TRBV5-5; 7 bases fit TRBD1. Per the germline V gene, CDR1 is SGHKS and CDR2 is YYEKEE (reference sequence). This CDR3 is built from 14 residues. V gave up 2 bases and J gave up 7 bases; unmatched junction bases: 8. CDR3 amino acids: CASSFNRGSVEAFF. DNA for the CDR3: TGTGCCAGCAGCTTTAACAGGGGTTCGGTTGAAGCTTTCTTT.

The V gene is TRBV28, the J gene TRBJ2-2; weak D call: TRBD2 (6 bases). Trimming took 5 bases from V and 6 from J, leaving 16 bases between them. CDR3 length: 15 amino acids. Germline CDR1 is MDHEN and CDR2 is SYDVKM. In DNA form, the CDR3 reads TGTGCCAGCAGTGCCGGGAGCAGGTTCTCCGGGGAGCTGTTTTTT. Residues: CASSAGSRFSGELFF. The variable domain in full, with the rest retrieved from reference TRBV28 and TRBJ2-2, is DVKVTQSSRYLVKRTGEKVFLECVQDMDHENMFWYRQDPGLGLRLIYFSYDVKMKEKGDIPEGYSVSREKKERFSLILESASTNQTSMYLCASSAGSRFSGELFFGEGSRLTVL.

The rearrangement links TRBV5-6 to TRBJ2-5; TRBD1 aligns across 7 bases. With 4 bases clipped from V and 4 bases from J, the junction kept 10 bases outside the gene matches. Germline values: CDR1 SGHDT, CDR2 YYEEEE. This CDR3 comprises 15 residues. The chain's CDR3 is CASSLYRQGLETQYF. The CDR3 nucleotides read TGTGCCAGCAGCCTCTATCGACAGGGATTAGAGACCCAGTACTTC.

The chain couples TRBV27 to TRBJ1-1, with D perhaps matching TRBD1 (6 bases). CDR3 length: 14 residues. The germline V and J ends were trimmed by 3 bases and 6 bases, with 14 bases remaining between them. CDR1 and CDR2 (germline): MNHEY, SMNVEV (reference sequence). DNA for the CDR3: TGTGCCAGCAGTTTTCTAAGGGGGATCCCTGAAGCTTTCTTT. Protein product: CASSFLRGIPEAFF.

The V call is TRBV7-9, the J call TRBJ1-5; 9 nucleotides align to TRBD1. With V trimmed by 5 bases and J by 9 bases, 8 bases remained unmatched. Germline loops: CDR1 SEHNR, CDR2 FQNEAQ (reference sequence). The CDR3 consists of 14 residues. CDR3 nucleotide sequence: TGTGCCAGCAGCGGACAGGGGCTGCCCGGGCCCCAGCATTTT. Translation: CASSGQGLPGPQHF.

The V call is TRBV4-2, the J call TRBJ2-7; D is possibly TRBD1 (5 bases). The CDR3 has 13 amino acids. V was cut by 6 bases and J by 1 base, with 10 bases left in between. Germline CDR1 reads LGHNA; CDR2 reads YNFKEQ. The CDR3 reads CASSPGISYEQYF. Here the CDR3 DNA reads TGTGCCAGCAGTCCAGGGATTTCCTACGAGCAGTACTTC.